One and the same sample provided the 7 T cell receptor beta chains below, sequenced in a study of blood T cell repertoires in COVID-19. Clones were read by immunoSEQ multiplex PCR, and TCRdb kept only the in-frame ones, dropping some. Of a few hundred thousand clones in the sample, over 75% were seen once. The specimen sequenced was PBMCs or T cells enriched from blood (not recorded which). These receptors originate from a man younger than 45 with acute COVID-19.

The CDR3 here is CARKEGGGQYF. The CDR3 nucleotides are TGTGCCAGAAAGGAGGGAGGTGGGCAGTACTTC. The chain carries TRBV30 and TRBJ2-7; D possibly corresponds to TRBD2 (6 bases). Germline CDR1 and CDR2: GTSNPN and SVGIG (reference sequence). The CDR3 has 11 amino acids. Trimming took 8 bases from V and 9 from J, leaving 17 bases between them.

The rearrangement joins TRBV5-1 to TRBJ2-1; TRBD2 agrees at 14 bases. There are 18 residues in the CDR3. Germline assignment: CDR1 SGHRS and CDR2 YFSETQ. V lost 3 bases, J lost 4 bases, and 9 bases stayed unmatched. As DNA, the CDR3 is TGCGCCAGCAGCTACGGGACTAGCGGGGGCCTAACTTACAATGAGCAGTTCTTC. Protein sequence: CASSYGTSGGLTYNEQFF.

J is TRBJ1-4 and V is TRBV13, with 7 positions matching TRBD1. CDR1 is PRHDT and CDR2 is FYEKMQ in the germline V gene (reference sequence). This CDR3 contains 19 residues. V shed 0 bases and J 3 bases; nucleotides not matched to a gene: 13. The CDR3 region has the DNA TGTGCCAGCAGCTTAGGACATCGCCGACAGGGCGCGGCTAATGAAAAACTGTTTTTT. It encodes CASSLGHRRQGAANEKLFF. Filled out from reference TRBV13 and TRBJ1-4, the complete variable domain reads AAGVIQSPRHLIKEKRETATLKCYPIPRHDTVYWYQQGPGQDPQFLISFYEKMQSDKGSIPDRFSAQQFSDYHSELNMSSLELGDSALYFCASSLGHRRQGAANEKLFFGSGTQLSVL.

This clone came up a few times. The CDR3 sequence: CASSFPGTEAFF. The DNA of the CDR3 is TGTGCCAGCAGTTTCCCAGGCACTGAAGCTTTCTTT. The chain combines TRBV12-3 or TRBV12-4 with TRBJ1-1; D is unclear. Trimming removed 3 bases from V and 4 bases from J, with 6 bases in between. The CDR3 covers 12 residues.

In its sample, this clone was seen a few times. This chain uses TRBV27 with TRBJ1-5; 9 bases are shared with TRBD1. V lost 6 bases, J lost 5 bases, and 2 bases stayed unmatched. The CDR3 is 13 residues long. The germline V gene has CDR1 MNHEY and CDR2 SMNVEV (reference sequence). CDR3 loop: CASRRQGDQPQHF. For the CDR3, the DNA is TGTGCCAGCAGGAGACAGGGGGATCAGCCCCAGCATTTT.

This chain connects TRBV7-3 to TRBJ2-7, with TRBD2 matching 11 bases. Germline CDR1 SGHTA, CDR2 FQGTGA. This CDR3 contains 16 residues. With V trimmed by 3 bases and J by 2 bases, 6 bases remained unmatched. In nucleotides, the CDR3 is TGTGCCAGCAGCTTCCTAGCGGGGGGCCCTACCTACGAGCAGTACTTC. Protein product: CASSFLAGGPTYEQYF.

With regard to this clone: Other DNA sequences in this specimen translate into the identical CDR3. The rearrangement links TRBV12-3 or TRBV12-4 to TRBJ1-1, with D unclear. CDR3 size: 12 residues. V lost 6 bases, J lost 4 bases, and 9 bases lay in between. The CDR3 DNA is TGTGCCAGCAGCCTCCCGGGCACTGAAGCTTTCTTT. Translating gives CASSLPGTEAFF.